This TCR beta chain was retrieved from a study of blood T cell repertoires in COVID-19. Overall study: Material from acute and convalescent COVID-19 was sourced from the United States, Italy and Spain. From T cells, B-cell-depleted T cells, or PBMCs came the material, which was cDNA or gDNA.

Per the original methods: For nucleated cells, counts were estimated from reference gene primer amplification. TCRdb's table, derived via immunoSEQ multiplex PCR, lists solely in-frame clones and lacks some. V and J calls plus clone size are reproduced from that table; the DNA served to infer D and trimming. This sample carries tens of thousands of clones, around 79% of them seen once, and the ten largest clones take 15% to 20%. The germline V and J ends were trimmed by 2 bases and 4 bases, with 11 bases remaining between them. Germline lookup yields CDR1 LNHDA and CDR2 SQIVND (reference sequence). The CDR3 consists of 14 residues.

The V and J genes are TRBV19 and TRBJ1-1, with D unresolved. The sample was peripheral blood. This clonotype originated in a human donor in a cohort sampled during active COVID-19. The CDR3 reads CASSIKGGITEAFF. The CDR3 nucleotides read TGTGCCAGTAGTATAAAGGGCGGGATCACTGAAGCTTTCTTT.